This T cell receptor (beta chain) was documented in a study of T cell repertoires in cytomegalovirus infection. As for the study in general: Both a matching HLA type and CMV infection were indicated by public TCR beta signatures.

This clonotype was detected ten times or more. TCRdb processed the reads anew with MiXCR; each CDR3 protein has one entry. The sample has around 530,000 distinct CDR3 sequences; approximately 17% are singletons. Trimming removed 8 bases from V and 5 bases from J; junction bases left unmatched: 2. Germline V gene sequence: CDR1 SEHNR, CDR2 FQNEAQ (reference sequence). This CDR3 contains 13 residues. The chain couples TRBV7-9 to TRBJ2-1, with 11 bases that match TRBD1. The sequenced sample was CD8+ T cells from PBMCs. The clonotype comes from a human donor in good health (CMV status not recorded). Some clones in this sample may be carry-over from other donors' samples. The CDR3 loop is CASGDRGDNEQFF. The CDR3 DNA is TGTGCCAGCGGGGACAGGGGGGACAATGAGCAGTTCTTC.